Presented here are 14 T cell receptor beta chains from one specimen sequenced in a study of T-cell memory formation after mild COVID-19. TCRdb fed the 5' RACE reads into MiXCR, producing one record per CDR3 protein. Among about 340,000 distinct CDR3 sequences listed, 10% to 15% were seen once. Sequencing input: PBMCs or a T cell subset sorted from them (not recorded which). These receptors came from a man younger than 30 who had mild COVID-19 (a few samples of this study predate the infection). Cell type and time point are not known.

This clonotype came up a few times. The chain uses TRBV5-6 and TRBJ2-7; 10 nucleotides align to TRBD1. The germline CDR1 and CDR2 sequences are SGHDT and YYEEEE. The CDR3 length is 16 residues. V was clipped by 0 bases and J by 2 bases; unmatched bases: 5. The CDR3 DNA follows: TGTGCCAGCAGCTTGGCGACCGGGACAGGGGCCTACGAGCAGTACTTC. Translation gives CASSLATGTGAYEQYF.

The chain recombines TRBV4-1 with TRBJ1-2; D is possibly TRBD1 (6 bases). The V gene's germline CDR1 is MGHRA and CDR2 YSYEKL. V lost 5 bases and J lost 4, with 14 bases in between. CDR3 length equals 14 residues. The CDR3 protein is CASSSGADGYGYTF. Here the CDR3 DNA reads TGCGCCAGCAGCTCAGGGGCAGACGGCTATGGCTACACCTTC.

The CDR3 protein is CSASSGTGSTGNTIYF. In DNA, the CDR3 is TGCAGTGCTTCCTCCGGGACAGGGAGCACTGGAAACACCATATATTTT. The chain joins TRBV20-1 to TRBJ1-3; 9 bases fit TRBD1. Trimming took 5 bases from V and 2 from J; bases not matched to a gene: 10. This CDR3 contains 16 residues. The germline V gene encodes CDR1 DFQATT and CDR2 SNEGSKA (reference sequence).

This clonotype came up a few times. The chain is built from TRBV11-2 and TRBJ1-2; D is uncertain. The CDR3 contains 13 residues. Germline V CDR1 and CDR2: SGHAT, FQNNGV. Trimming took 4 bases from V and 1 from J, leaving 7 bases between them. This CDR3 is CASSSRDNYGYTF. The CDR3 DNA reads as TGTGCCAGCAGCTCCAGAGATAACTATGGCTACACCTTC.

For the CDR3, the DNA is TGTGCCAGCAGTGGAAGTTCCTATGGCTACACCTTC. This translates into CASSGSSYGYTF. The chain has TRBV6-1 and TRBJ1-2, with D uncertain. V lost 4 bases, J lost 4 bases, and 7 bases lay in between. Germline CDR1 and CDR2: MNHNS and SASEGT. There are 12 residues in the CDR3.

The chain employs TRBV18 and TRBJ1-1; D unresolved. Germline V gene lookup returns CDR1 KGHSH and CDR2 LQKENI. V was clipped by 2 bases and J by 8 bases, with 18 bases between them. This CDR3 is 15 amino acids long. CDR3: CASSPNSNVRGEAFF. The CDR3 nucleotides are TGTGCCAGCTCACCAAATTCAAATGTGAGAGGAGAAGCTTTCTTT.

A few counts support this clonotype. The rearrangement joins TRBV14 to TRBJ1-1, with D unclear. CDR3 length: 13 amino acids. Germline values: CDR1 SGHDN, CDR2 FVKESK. The germline V and J ends were trimmed by 2 bases and 10 bases, with 14 bases remaining between them. Here the CDR3 reads CASSQPASLGAFF. In DNA, the CDR3 is TGTGCCAGCAGCCAACCCGCATCGTTAGGAGCTTTCTTT. Drawing the rest from reference TRBV14 and TRBJ1-1, the complete variable domain is EAGVTQFPSHSVIEKGQTVTLRCDPISGHDNLYWYRRVMGKEIKFLLHFVKESKQDESGMPNNRFLAERTGGTYSTLKVQPAELEDSGVYFCASSQPASLGAFFGQGTRLTVV.

This clonotype was picked up a small number of times. The genes are TRBV4-2 and TRBJ1-2, with D perhaps matching TRBD1 (5 bases). Germline V gene sequence: CDR1 LGHNA, CDR2 YNFKEQ. Trimming took off 1 base at V and 3 bases at J, with 12 bases between the two ends. This CDR3 has 15 residues. CDR3 sequence (DNA): TGTGCCAGCAGCCAAGGACAGCTGCAAGACTATGGCTACACCTTC. Translated: CASSQGQLQDYGYTF.

The rearrangement links TRBV7-2 to TRBJ2-3, with TRBD2 identical over 15 bases. Germline-derived CDR1 and CDR2 are SGHTA and FQGNSA. V lost 0 bases to trimming and J lost 4 bases; unmatched junction nucleotides: 14. This CDR3 contains 21 residues. The CDR3 is CASSLAHTGLAGGRGSDTQYF. The DNA of the CDR3 is TGTGCCAGCAGCTTAGCGCACACCGGACTAGCGGGGGGGCGGGGCTCAGATACGCAGTATTTT.

This clonotype was found a few times. The chain links TRBV4-3 to TRBJ2-5, with D unclear. Germline V gene lookup returns CDR1 LGHNA and CDR2 YSLEER. The V and J ends lost 4 bases and 2 bases respectively, with 14 bases between them. This CDR3 has 15 amino acids. The CDR3 spells CASSPVLGPQETQYF. The DNA for the CDR3 is TGCGCCAGCAGCCCAGTTTTAGGTCCTCAAGAGACCCAGTACTTC.

This CDR3 is CASSLASTSGGYNEQFF. The DNA of the CDR3 is TGCGCCAGCAGCTTGGCCTCGACTAGCGGGGGTTACAATGAGCAGTTCTTC. The V gene is TRBV5-1, the J gene TRBJ2-1, with 12 positions matching TRBD2. Germline-derived CDR1 and CDR2 are SGHRS and YFSETQ. CDR3 length equals 17 residues. V shed 0 bases, J shed 4 bases, and the junction held 5 bases outside the gene matches.

The genes are TRBV7-3 and TRBJ2-2; D is unresolved. Trimming left V 0 bases short and J 2 bases short, with 7 bases between. Germline V gene data show CDR1 as SGHTA and CDR2 as FQGTGA. This CDR3 has 15 residues. CDR3 region: CASSLTNRNTGELFF. The CDR3 DNA sequence: TGTGCCAGCAGCTTAACGAACAGAAACACCGGGGAGCTGTTTTTT.

This clonotype was picked up a small number of times. The chain is built from TRBV7-2 and TRBJ1-4, with TRBD1 matching 11 bases. This CDR3 region has 15 residues. Germline V gives CDR1 SGHTA, CDR2 FQGNSA. Germline trimming cut 5 bases from V and 10 bases from J; bases unmatched to any gene: 9. The CDR3 sequence is CASSRTGGLYGKLFF. The CDR3 DNA is TGTGCCAGCAGCCGGACAGGGGGCCTTTATGGAAAACTGTTTTTT.

This clonotype has only a few counts. The chain recombines TRBV7-8 with TRBJ1-1, with D possibly TRBD1 on 6 matching bases. CDR3 length equals 14 residues. Trimming removed 1 base from V and 6 bases from J, with 12 bases in between. Germline-derived CDR1 and CDR2 are SGHVS and FQNEAQ. CDR3 residues: CASSLEVTGPEAFF. CDR3 nucleotide sequence: TGTGCCAGCAGCTTAGAAGTCACAGGGCCTGAAGCTTTCTTT.